This is a list of T cell receptor beta chains from one sample in a study of CD8 T cells in Susac syndrome. MiXCR, applied by TCRdb to the immunoSEQ multiplex PCR reads, yields one record per CDR3 protein. The sample lists about 140,000 distinct CDR3 sequences, around 94% occurring once. Material: CD8+ T cells from PBMCs. The source is a human donor in good health. Both conserved end residues are part of each CDR3. Fields, in order: D gene, J gene, V gene, CDR3 protein, CDR3 DNA. D genes are given only for firm matches.

d_gene: .; j_gene: TRBJ2-1; v_gene: TRBV5-6; CDR3aa: CASSLGLNNEQFF; CDR3nt: TGTGCCAGCAGCTTGGGGCTAAACAATGAGCAGTTCTTC
d_gene: .; j_gene: TRBJ2-3; v_gene: TRBV5-6; CDR3aa: CASSLAMDTDTQYF; CDR3nt: TGTGCCAGCAGCCTAGCCATGGACACAGATACGCAGTATTTT
d_gene: TRBD2; j_gene: TRBJ2-5; v_gene: TRBV15; CDR3aa: CATSRDGGGRAQETQYF; CDR3nt: TGTGCCACCAGCAGAGATGGGGGCGGGAGGGCTCAAGAGACCCAGTACTTC
d_gene: TRBD2; j_gene: TRBJ2-1; v_gene: TRBV9; CDR3aa: CASSVSSGGYNEQFF; CDR3nt: TGTGCCAGCAGCGTATCTAGCGGAGGCTACAATGAGCAGTTCTTC
d_gene: .; j_gene: TRBJ2-1; v_gene: TRBV14; CDR3aa: CASSQDYNEQFF; CDR3nt: TGTGCCAGCAGCCAGGACTACAATGAGCAGTTCTTC
d_gene: TRBD2; j_gene: TRBJ2-5; v_gene: TRBV7-9; CDR3aa: CASSLTSGSIETQYF; CDR3nt: TGTGCCAGCAGCTTAACTAGCGGGAGCATAGAGACCCAGTACTTC
d_gene: .; j_gene: TRBJ1-2; v_gene: TRBV9; CDR3aa: CASSTGSPFGYTF; CDR3nt: TGTGCCAGCAGCACCGGCAGTCCTTTTGGCTACACCTTC
d_gene: .; j_gene: TRBJ1-5; v_gene: TRBV20-1; CDR3aa: CSARRGEGQPQHF; CDR3nt: TGCAGTGCTAGAAGGGGAGAGGGTCAGCCCCAGCATTTT
d_gene: TRBD2; j_gene: TRBJ2-3; v_gene: TRBV7-2; CDR3aa: CASSYLAGGPSDTQYF; CDR3nt: TGTGCCAGCAGCTATTTAGCGGGAGGGCCCTCAGATACGCAGTATTTT
d_gene: .; j_gene: TRBJ2-7; v_gene: TRBV6-5; CDR3aa: CASSYGTAASYEQYF; CDR3nt: TGTGCCAGCAGTTACGGGACCGCTGCCTCCTACGAGCAGTACTTC
d_gene: .; j_gene: TRBJ2-6; v_gene: TRBV25-1; CDR3aa: CASSEDSVSGANVLTF; CDR3nt: TGTGCCAGCAGTGAGGACAGCGTCTCTGGGGCCAACGTCCTGACTTTC
d_gene: .; j_gene: TRBJ2-4; v_gene: TRBV7-9; CDR3aa: CASSYTIGKNIQYF; CDR3nt: TGTGCCAGCAGCTATACAATTGGCAAAAACATTCAGTACTTC
d_gene: .; j_gene: TRBJ2-7; v_gene: TRBV4-3; CDR3aa: CASSPGPSMYEQYF; CDR3nt: TGCGCCAGCAGCCCGGGACCTTCAATGTACGAGCAGTACTTC
d_gene: TRBD2; j_gene: TRBJ2-1; v_gene: TRBV11-2; CDR3aa: CASSATSSGRRNEQFF; CDR3nt: TGTGCCAGCAGCGCAACTTCTAGCGGGAGGCGAAATGAGCAGTTCTTC